The 15 T cell receptor beta chains presented below share a single source sample, sequenced in a study of OX40 agonist ivuxolimab in advanced cancers. The method was immunoSEQ multiplex PCR; TCRdb's version includes in-frame clones alone and lacks a portion of them. The sample shows tens of thousands of clones, about 88% of them seen only once. The sequencing here drew on CD4+ or CD8+ T cells sorted from blood, taken in a trial of the OX40 agonist ivuxolimab. The receptors derive from an adult with an advanced solid tumor such as melanoma, head and neck, liver or kidney cancer.

The chain carries TRBV6-5 and TRBJ1-1; possibly TRBD1 for D (5 bases). The V end lost 5 bases, the J end lost 2 bases, and 9 bases lay between the germline ends. Germline loops: CDR1 MNHEY, CDR2 SVGAGI. The CDR3 is made up of 13 amino acids. This chain's CDR3 is CASSRGYNTEAFF. The CDR3 bases are TGTGCCAGCAGTCGGGGGTACAACACTGAAGCTTTCTTT.

V is TRBV29-1 and J is TRBJ1-2; D call uncertain. Germline V CDR1 and CDR2: SQVTM, ANQGSEA. The CDR3 totals 13 residues. Trimming removed 1 base at V and 0 bases at J, with 6 bases between. CDR3 sequence (DNA): TGCAGCGTTGAAGCTACCACTAACTATGGCTACACCTTC. Its translation: CSVEATTNYGYTF.

The gene calls are TRBV6-5 and TRBJ1-4; tentative D call: TRBD1 (5 bases). V lost 6 bases, J lost 7 bases, and 18 bases lay in between. The CDR3 length is 15 residues. CDR1 is MNHEY and CDR2 is SVGAGI in the germline V gene. The chain's CDR3 is CASRTEVVGGEKLFF. CDR3 in DNA: TGTGCCAGCAGGACTGAAGTTGTGGGGGGTGAAAAACTGTTTTTT.

The V and J genes are TRBV2 and TRBJ1-4; D may be TRBD1 (6 bases). This CDR3 is built from 13 residues. Deletions cut 8 bases from V and 6 bases from J, with 13 bases between. Germline values: CDR1 SNHLY, CDR2 FYNNEI. The CDR3 here is CASERHRDEKLFF. CDR3 nucleotide sequence: TGTGCCAGCGAGCGGCACAGGGATGAAAAACTGTTTTTT.

This chain links TRBV7-2 with TRBJ2-7; 9 nucleotides match TRBD2. V shed 1 base and J 6 bases; nucleotides not matched to a gene: 10. Germline V CDR1 and CDR2: SGHTA, FQGNSA. The CDR3 runs 16 residues. CDR3: CASSLGASGVQGEQYF. The CDR3 bases are TGTGCCAGCAGCTTAGGGGCTAGCGGGGTGCAAGGCGAGCAGTACTTC.

This clone was counted only a few times. The chain joins TRBV5-8 to TRBJ1-4; weak D call: TRBD1 (6 bases). The CDR3 length is 17 residues. CDR1 is SGHTS, CDR2 YDEGEE, per germline. V was clipped by 1 base and J by 2 bases, with 15 bases between them. Written as DNA, the CDR3 is TGTGCCAGCAGCTTGAGTTTGGGGGCAGCGACTAATGAAAAACTGTTTTTT. Protein sequence: CASSLSLGAATNEKLFF.

The J gene is TRBJ1-3, the V gene TRBV7-9, with TRBD1 matching over 7 bases. CDR1 and CDR2 from the germline V gene are SEHNR and FQNEAQ (reference sequence). The CDR3 is 16 amino acids. V lost 6 bases and J lost 4; bases outside the gene matches: 12. The CDR3 protein is CASSYQTGRSGNTIYF. The CDR3 DNA reads TGTGCCAGCAGTTATCAGACAGGGCGTTCGGGAAACACCATATATTTT. Using reference TRBV7-9 and TRBJ1-3 for the parts outside the CDR3, the full variable domain is DTGVSQNPRHKITKRGQNVTFRCDPISEHNRLYWYRQTLGQGPEFLTYFQNEAQLEKSRLLSDRFSAERPKGSFSTLEIQRTEQGDSAMYLCASSYQTGRSGNTIYFGEGSWLTVV.

V and J are TRBV13 and TRBJ2-3, with 15 positions matching TRBD2. V lost 2 bases to trimming and J lost 0 bases; unmatched junction nucleotides: 15. This CDR3 is 22 amino acids long. In germline, CDR1 is PRHDT, CDR2 FYEKMQ (reference sequence). In nucleotides, the CDR3 is TGTGCCAGCAGCTTATACCCTGGGGGACTAGCGGGGGGAACTCGGAGCACAGATACGCAGTATTTT. It codes for CASSLYPGGLAGGTRSTDTQYF.

The rearrangement joins TRBV27 to TRBJ1-6; 8 nucleotides align to TRBD1. The CDR3 contains 14 residues. Trimming at V came to 6 bases and at J to 6 bases, leaving 4 bases not matched to a gene. The germline V gene encodes CDR1 MNHEY and CDR2 SMNVEV (reference sequence). The CDR3 is CASSAQGGNSPLHF. CDR3 nucleotide sequence: TGTGCCAGCAGCGCACAGGGGGGTAATTCACCCCTCCACTTT.

The chain's CDR3 is CASSHYRANYGYTF. The CDR3 DNA reads TGTGCCAGCAGCCACTACAGGGCAAACTATGGCTACACCTTC. The V gene is TRBV7-2, the J gene TRBJ1-2, with a possible D match to TRBD1 (6 bases). Trimming removed 5 bases from V and 2 bases from J, with 12 bases in between. This CDR3 region has 14 residues. Germline V gene data show CDR1 as SGHTA and CDR2 as FQGNSA. The full variable domain, in which reference TRBV7-2 and TRBJ1-2 provide the parts outside the CDR3, is GAGVSQSPSNKVTEKGKDVELRCDPISGHTALYWYRQSLGQGLEFLIYFQGNSAPDKSGLPSDRFSAERTGGSVSTLTIQRTQQEDSAVYLCASSHYRANYGYTFGSGTRLTVV.

The genes are TRBV6-6 and TRBJ1-2; TRBD1 matches 8 bases. The CDR3 length is 14 residues. J gave up 3 bases and V 0 bases, and 0 bases lay outside the gene matches. Germline V CDR1 and CDR2: MNHNY, SVGAGI (reference sequence). The CDR3 DNA reads TGTGCCAGCAGTTACTCGGACAGGGACTATGGCTACACCTTC. The encoded protein is CASSYSDRDYGYTF.

This chain connects TRBV7-8 to TRBJ1-1; D might be TRBD1 (6 bases). Between the trimmed V and J ends, which lost 2 bases and 5 bases, there was a span of 15 bases. The CDR3 runs to 15 residues. Germline V gene lookup returns CDR1 SGHVS and CDR2 FQNEAQ. Here the CDR3 reads CASSLPWRGSTEAFF. In nucleotides, the CDR3 is TGTGCCAGCAGCTTACCTTGGAGGGGGTCAACTGAAGCTTTCTTT.

The chain has TRBV5-1 and TRBJ2-1; 9 bases are a match to TRBD1. V was pared by 4 bases and J by 6 bases, with 8 bases of the junction left unmatched. There are 15 residues in the CDR3. Germline V lookup: CDR1 SGHRS, CDR2 YFSETQ. This chain's CDR3 is CASSTTGTGPNEQFF. DNA for the CDR3: TGCGCCAGCAGCACCACCGGGACAGGGCCCAATGAGCAGTTCTTC.

The chain uses TRBV5-1 and TRBJ2-3; D gene ambiguous. V dropped 4 bases and J dropped 0 bases, with 15 bases sitting between them. CDR3 length: 16 amino acids. Germline values: CDR1 SGHRS, CDR2 YFSETQ. CDR3 in amino acids: CASSANYGSSTDTQYF. The CDR3 DNA is TGCGCCAGCAGCGCTAACTACGGATCTAGCACAGATACGCAGTATTTT.

V is TRBV10-2 and J is TRBJ2-5; 15 nucleotides match TRBD2. The CDR3 contains 17 residues. Germline lookup yields CDR1 WSHSY and CDR2 SAAADI. Trimming removed 6 bases from V and 2 bases from J; junction bases left unmatched: 7. CDR3 nucleotides: TGCGCCAGCAGCCTTCCCGGACTAGCGGGGGGGCAAGAGACCCAGTACTTC. Translation gives CASSLPGLAGGQETQYF.